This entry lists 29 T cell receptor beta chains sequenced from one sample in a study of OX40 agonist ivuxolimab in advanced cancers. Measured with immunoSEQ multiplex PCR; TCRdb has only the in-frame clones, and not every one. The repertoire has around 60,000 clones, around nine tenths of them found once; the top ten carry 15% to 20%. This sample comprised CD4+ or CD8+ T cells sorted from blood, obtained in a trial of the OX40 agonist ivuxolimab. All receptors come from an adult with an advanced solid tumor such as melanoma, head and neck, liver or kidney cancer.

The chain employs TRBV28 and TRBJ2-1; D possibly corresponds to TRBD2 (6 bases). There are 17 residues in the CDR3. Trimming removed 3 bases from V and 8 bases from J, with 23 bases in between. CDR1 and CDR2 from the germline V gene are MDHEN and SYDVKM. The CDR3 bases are TGTGCCAGCAGTTTGGGAAAGTTCGCCCTAGCGAAGGATGAGCAGTTCTTC. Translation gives CASSLGKFALAKDEQFF.

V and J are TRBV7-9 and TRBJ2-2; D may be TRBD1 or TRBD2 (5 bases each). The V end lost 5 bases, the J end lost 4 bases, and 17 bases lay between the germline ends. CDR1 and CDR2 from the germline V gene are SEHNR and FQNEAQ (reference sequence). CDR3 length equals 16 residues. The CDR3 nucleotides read TGTGCCAGCAGCCTCGTGGTTGTGGGGGTCACCGGGGAGCTGTTTTTT. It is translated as CASSLVVVGVTGELFF.

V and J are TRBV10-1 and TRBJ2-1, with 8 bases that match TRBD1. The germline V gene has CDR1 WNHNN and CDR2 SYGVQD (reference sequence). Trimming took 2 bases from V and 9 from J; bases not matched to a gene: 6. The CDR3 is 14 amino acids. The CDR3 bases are TGCGCCAGCAGTGAGGCCGGACAGGGAGGTGAGCAGTTCTTC. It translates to CASSEAGQGGEQFF.

The CDR3 DNA follows: TGTGCCAGCAGCTTAGCCCTGACAGGACACAATGAGCAGTTCTTC. Translated, it gives CASSLALTGHNEQFF. The rearrangement links TRBV7-9 to TRBJ2-1; tentative D call: TRBD1 (6 bases). Germline V gene data show CDR1 as SEHNR and CDR2 as FQNEAQ (reference sequence). This CDR3 spans 15 amino acids. The V end lost 0 bases, the J end lost 5 bases, and 11 bases lay between the germline ends.

The CDR3 bases are TGTGCCAGCCTACGCCATTCGACTAGTTTGGAGACCCAGTACTTC. This translates into CASLRHSTSLETQYF. This chain connects TRBV27 to TRBJ2-5; maybe TRBD2 (6 bases). Germline lookup yields CDR1 MNHEY and CDR2 SMNVEV (reference sequence). With 8 bases removed from V and 5 bases from J, the gap between germline ends came to 21 bases. This CDR3 has 15 residues.

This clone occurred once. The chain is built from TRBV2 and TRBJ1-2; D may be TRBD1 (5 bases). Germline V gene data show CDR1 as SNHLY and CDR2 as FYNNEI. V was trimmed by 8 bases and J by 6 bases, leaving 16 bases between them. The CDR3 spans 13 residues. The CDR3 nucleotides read TGTGCCAGCTCCTCGGCGGGGGAGAATGGCTACACCTTC. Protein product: CASSSAGENGYTF.

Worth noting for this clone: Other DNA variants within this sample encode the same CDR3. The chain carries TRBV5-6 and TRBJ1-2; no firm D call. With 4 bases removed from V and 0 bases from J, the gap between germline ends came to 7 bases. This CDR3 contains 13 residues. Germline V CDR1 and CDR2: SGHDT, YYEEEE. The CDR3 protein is CASSLGTNYGYTF. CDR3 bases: TGTGCCAGCAGCCTCGGAACTAACTATGGCTACACCTTC.

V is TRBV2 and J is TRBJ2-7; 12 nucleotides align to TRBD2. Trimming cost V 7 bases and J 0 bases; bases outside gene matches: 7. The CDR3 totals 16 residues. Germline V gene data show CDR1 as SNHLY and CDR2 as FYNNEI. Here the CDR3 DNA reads TGTGCCAGCAACCTTCTACTAGCGGGGGGCTCCTACGAGCAGTACTTC. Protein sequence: CASNLLLAGGSYEQYF.

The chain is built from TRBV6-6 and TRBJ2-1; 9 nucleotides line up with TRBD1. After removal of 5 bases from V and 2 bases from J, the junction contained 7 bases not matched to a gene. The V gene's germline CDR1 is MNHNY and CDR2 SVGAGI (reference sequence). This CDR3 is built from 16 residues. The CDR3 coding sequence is TGTGCCAGCAGTGCTTCCGGGACAGGGACCTACAATGAGCAGTTCTTC. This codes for CASSASGTGTYNEQFF.

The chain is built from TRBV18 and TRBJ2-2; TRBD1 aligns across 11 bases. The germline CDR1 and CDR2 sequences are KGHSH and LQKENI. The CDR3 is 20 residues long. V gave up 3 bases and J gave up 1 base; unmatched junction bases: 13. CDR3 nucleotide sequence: TGTGCCAGCTCACCTCCCGGGACAGGGGGTACCTATAAGAACACCGGGGAGCTGTTTTTT. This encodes CASSPPGTGGTYKNTGELFF.

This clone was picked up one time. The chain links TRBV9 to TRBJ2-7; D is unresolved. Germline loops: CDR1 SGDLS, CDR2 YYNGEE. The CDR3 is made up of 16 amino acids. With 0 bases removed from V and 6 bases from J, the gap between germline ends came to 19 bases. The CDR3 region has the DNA TGTGCCAGCAGCGTAGAGGGTGAGCTCTTAGACGCCGAGCAGTACTTC. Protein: CASSVEGELLDAEQYF.

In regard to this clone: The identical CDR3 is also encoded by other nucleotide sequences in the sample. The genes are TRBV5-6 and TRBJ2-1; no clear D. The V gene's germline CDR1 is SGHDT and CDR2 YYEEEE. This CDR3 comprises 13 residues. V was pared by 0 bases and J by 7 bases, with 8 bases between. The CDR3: CASSLGTSNEQFF. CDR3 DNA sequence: TGTGCCAGCAGCTTGGGGACCTCGAATGAGCAGTTCTTC.

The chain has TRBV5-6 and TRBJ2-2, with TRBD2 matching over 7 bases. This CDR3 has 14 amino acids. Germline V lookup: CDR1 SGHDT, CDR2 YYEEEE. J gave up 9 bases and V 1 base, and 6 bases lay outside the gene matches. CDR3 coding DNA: TGTGCCAGCAGCTTGCGAGCGGGGCGGCGGGAGCTGTTTTTT. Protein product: CASSLRAGRRELFF. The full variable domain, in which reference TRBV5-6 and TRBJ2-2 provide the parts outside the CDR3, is DAGVTQSPTHLIKTRGQQVTLRCSPKSGHDTVSWYQQALGQGPQFIFQYYEEEERQRGNFPDRFSGHQFPNYSSELNVNALLLGDSALYLCASSLRAGRRELFFGEGSRLTVL.

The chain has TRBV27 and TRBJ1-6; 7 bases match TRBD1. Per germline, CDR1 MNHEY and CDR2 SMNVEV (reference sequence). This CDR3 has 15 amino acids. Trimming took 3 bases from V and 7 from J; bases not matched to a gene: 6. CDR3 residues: CASSLGPGGNSPLHF. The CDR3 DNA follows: TGTGCCAGCAGTTTGGGGCCAGGGGGGAATTCACCCCTCCACTTT.

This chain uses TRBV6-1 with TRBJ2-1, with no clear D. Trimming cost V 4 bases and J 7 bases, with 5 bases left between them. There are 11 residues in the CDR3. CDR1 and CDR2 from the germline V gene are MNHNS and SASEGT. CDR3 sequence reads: CASSGRNEQFF. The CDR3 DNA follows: TGTGCCAGCAGTGGTCGGAATGAGCAGTTCTTC.

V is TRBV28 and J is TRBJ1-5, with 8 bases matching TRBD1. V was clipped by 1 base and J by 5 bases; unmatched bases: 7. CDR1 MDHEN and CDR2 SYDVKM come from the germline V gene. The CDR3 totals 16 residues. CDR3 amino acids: CASSLFPGGDDQPQHF. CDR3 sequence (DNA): TGTGCCAGCAGTTTATTTCCAGGGGGCGATGATCAGCCCCAGCATTTT.

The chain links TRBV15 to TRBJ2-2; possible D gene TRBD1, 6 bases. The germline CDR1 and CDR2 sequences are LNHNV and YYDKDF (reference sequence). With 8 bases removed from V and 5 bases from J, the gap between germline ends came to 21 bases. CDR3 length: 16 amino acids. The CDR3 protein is CATPHPDSPETGELFF. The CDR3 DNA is TGTGCCACCCCACACCCGGACAGCCCAGAGACCGGGGAGCTGTTTTTT.

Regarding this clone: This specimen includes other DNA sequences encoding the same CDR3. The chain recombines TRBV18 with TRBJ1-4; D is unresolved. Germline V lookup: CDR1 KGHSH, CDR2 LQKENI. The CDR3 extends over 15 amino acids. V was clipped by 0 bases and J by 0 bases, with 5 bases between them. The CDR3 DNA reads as TGTGCCAGCTCACCACCTACAGCAACTAATGAAAAACTGTTTTTT. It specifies CASSPPTATNEKLFF.

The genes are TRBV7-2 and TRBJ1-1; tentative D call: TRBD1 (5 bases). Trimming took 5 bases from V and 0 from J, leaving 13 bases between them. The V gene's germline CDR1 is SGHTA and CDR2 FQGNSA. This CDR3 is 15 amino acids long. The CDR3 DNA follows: TGTGCCAGCAGCCCCGACAGCAGTTTGAACACTGAAGCTTTCTTT. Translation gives CASSPDSSLNTEAFF.

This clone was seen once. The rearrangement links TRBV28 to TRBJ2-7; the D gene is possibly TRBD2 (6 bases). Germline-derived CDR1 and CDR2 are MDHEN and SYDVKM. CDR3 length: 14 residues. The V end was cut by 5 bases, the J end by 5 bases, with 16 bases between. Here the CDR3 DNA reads TGTGCCAGCAGTGAGACTAGTTGGGGGGACGAGCAGTACTTC. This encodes CASSETSWGDEQYF.

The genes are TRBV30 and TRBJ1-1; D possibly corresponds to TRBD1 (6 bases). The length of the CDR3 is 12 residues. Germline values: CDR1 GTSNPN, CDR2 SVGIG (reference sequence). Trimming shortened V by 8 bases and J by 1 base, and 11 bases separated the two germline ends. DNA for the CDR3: TGTGCCGGCCTGACAGGGAACACTGAAGCTTTCTTT. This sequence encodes CAGLTGNTEAFF.

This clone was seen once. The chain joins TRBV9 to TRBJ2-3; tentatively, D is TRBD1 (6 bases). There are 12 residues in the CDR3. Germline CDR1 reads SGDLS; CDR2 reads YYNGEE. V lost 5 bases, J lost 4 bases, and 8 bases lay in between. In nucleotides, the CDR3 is TGTGCCAGCAGGGACAGATCAGATACGCAGTATTTT. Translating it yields CASRDRSDTQYF.

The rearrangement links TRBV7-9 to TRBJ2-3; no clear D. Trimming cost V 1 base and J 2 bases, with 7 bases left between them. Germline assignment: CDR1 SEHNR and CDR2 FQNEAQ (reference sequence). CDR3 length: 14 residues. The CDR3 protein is CASSLGADTDTQYF. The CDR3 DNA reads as TGTGCCAGCAGCTTAGGGGCAGACACAGATACGCAGTATTTT.

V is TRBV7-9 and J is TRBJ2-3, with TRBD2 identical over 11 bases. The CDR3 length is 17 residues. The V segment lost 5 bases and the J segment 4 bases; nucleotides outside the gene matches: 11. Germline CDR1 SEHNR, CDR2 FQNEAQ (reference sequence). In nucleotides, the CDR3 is TGTGCCAGCAGCCTCGACTTAACTAGCGGGGGAGCAGATACGCAGTATTTT. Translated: CASSLDLTSGGADTQYF.

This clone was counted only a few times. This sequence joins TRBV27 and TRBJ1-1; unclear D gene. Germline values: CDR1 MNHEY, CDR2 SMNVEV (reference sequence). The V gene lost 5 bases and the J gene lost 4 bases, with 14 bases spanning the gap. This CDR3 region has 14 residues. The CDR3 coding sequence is TGTGCCAGCAGTGTCGCTTCAGTTGGCACTGAAGCTTTCTTT. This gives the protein CASSVASVGTEAFF.

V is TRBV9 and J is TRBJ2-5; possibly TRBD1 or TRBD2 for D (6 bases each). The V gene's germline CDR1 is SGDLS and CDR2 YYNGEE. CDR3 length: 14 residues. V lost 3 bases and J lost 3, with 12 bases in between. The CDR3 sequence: CASSASGAEETQYF. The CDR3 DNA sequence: TGTGCCAGCAGCGCCTCGGGGGCGGAAGAGACCCAGTACTTC.

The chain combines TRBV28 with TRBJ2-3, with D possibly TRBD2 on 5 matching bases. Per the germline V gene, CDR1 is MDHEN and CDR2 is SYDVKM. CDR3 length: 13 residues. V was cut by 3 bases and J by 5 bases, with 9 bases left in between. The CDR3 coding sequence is TGTGCCAGCAGTTTCTTACGGGGAGATACGCAGTATTTT. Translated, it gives CASSFLRGDTQYF.

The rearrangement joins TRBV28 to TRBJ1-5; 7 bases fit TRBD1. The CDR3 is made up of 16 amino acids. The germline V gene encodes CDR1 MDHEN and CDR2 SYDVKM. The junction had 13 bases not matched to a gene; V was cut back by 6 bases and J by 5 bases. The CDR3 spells CASSIYLQGFDQPQHF. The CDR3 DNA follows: TGTGCCAGCAGCATCTATTTACAGGGGTTCGATCAGCCCCAGCATTTT.

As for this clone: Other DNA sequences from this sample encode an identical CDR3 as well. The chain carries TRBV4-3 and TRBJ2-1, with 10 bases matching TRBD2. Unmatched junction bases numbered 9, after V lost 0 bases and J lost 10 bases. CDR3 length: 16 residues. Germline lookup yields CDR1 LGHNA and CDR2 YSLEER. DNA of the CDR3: TGCGCCAGCAGCCAAGATTGGGCTAGCGGGAGCCGGGAGCAGTTCTTC. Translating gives CASSQDWASGSREQFF.